Sequencing of this T cell receptor beta chain was carried out in a study of blood T cell repertoires in COVID-19. In the study overall: Acute and convalescent COVID-19 specimens originated in the United States, Italy and Spain. T cells, B-cell-depleted T cells, or PBMCs supplied cDNA or gDNA.

Germline CDR1 MNHEY, CDR2 SMNVEV (reference sequence). The trim removed 6 bases at V and 7 bases at J, leaving 9 bases unmatched. The CDR3 extends over 15 amino acids. Generated by immunoSEQ multiplex PCR, the TCRdb table keeps only in-frame clones and is missing some. The top ten hold 15% to 20% of the sample, which has over 200,000 clones, less than 90% seen once. This chain joins TRBV27 and TRBJ1-4, with 9 bases identical to TRBD1. The sequence was obtained from a woman older than 75 with active or convalescent COVID-19. The material sequenced was peripheral blood. In DNA, the CDR3 is TGTGCCAGCAGCCGGGACAGGGTGTTGGGTGAAAAACTGTTTTTT. Residues: CASSRDRVLGEKLFF.